This TCR beta chain was sequenced during a study of OX40 agonist ivuxolimab in advanced cancers. As for the study in general: Ivuxolimab doses were 0.01, 0.1, 0.3, 1.5, 3 or 10 mg/kg every 2 weeks. General study results and limits: Relatively little clonal expansion, among the lowest observed, appeared in partial responders at 0.1-3.0 mg/kg. The authors also found low normalized T-cell clonal expansion in some nonresponders. In the 0.1 to 3.0 mg/kg range, CD4+ and CD8+ blood T cells had expanded clonally by week 6.

Method: immunoSEQ multiplex PCR; TCRdb's copy keeps in-frame clones and lacks some. The profile shows around 84,000 clones, less than 85% of them singletons. Per the germline V gene, CDR1 is SNHLY and CDR2 is FYNNEI. The CDR3 sequence is 15 residues long. J was trimmed by 1 base and V by 5 bases; bases with no gene match: 5. With respect to this clone: What it binds is unknown.

The V call is TRBV2, the J call TRBJ2-1, with 7 positions matching TRBD1. This specimen consisted of CD4+ or CD8+ T cells sorted from blood, obtained in a trial of the OX40 agonist ivuxolimab. This clonotype was sampled from an adult with an advanced solid tumor such as melanoma, head and neck, liver or kidney cancer. CDR3 amino acids: CASSPRTGSYNEQFF. CDR3 sequence (DNA): TGTGCCAGCAGTCCCCGGACAGGTTCCTACAATGAGCAGTTCTTC.